This paragraph reports one T cell receptor (beta chain). The table came from immunoSEQ multiplex PCR; TCRdb's copy has only in-frame clones and leaves some out. The repertoire holds roughly 250,000 clones, roughly 70% seen once, with roughly 14% in the top ten. The CDR3 is 9 amino acids. CDR1 is DFQATT, CDR2 SNEGSKA, per germline (reference sequence). Trimming cost V 4 bases and J 7 bases, with 2 bases left between them. The sample originates from a study of cytotoxic CD8 clonotypes in ibrutinib-treated CLL. Study background: Partial responses numbered around 24 and complete responses 2; after a median around 68 months, roughly 14 stayed remitted and about twelve progressed. Response specimens were obtained following a median treatment duration of about 12 months, with a range of 6 to 36.

The rearrangement joins TRBV20-1 to TRBJ2-1; no reliable D call. The sequenced sample was PBMCs, obtained after 24 months of ibrutinib treatment. The receptor's source is a human donor with chronic lymphocytic leukemia. The DNA of the CDR3 is TGCAGTGCTAAAAATGAGCAGTTCTTC. Encoded protein: CSAKNEQFF.